The next 25 T cell receptor beta chains were all read from a single sample in a study of OX40 agonist ivuxolimab in advanced cancers. Repertoires were generated with immunoSEQ multiplex PCR, while TCRdb's copy carries only in-frame clones and drops some. The sample holds some 80,000 clones, approximately 90% seen once. The sequences come from CD4+ or CD8+ T cells sorted from blood, collected in a trial of the OX40 agonist ivuxolimab. These receptors all stem from an adult with an advanced solid tumor such as melanoma, head and neck, liver or kidney cancer.

This clone has a handful of counts. The genes are TRBV29-1 and TRBJ1-4; a possible D gene is TRBD1 (5 bases). There are 14 residues in the CDR3. The germline CDR1 and CDR2 sequences are SQVTM and ANQGSEA. V was shortened by 5 bases and J by 8 bases, with 18 bases between the two germline ends. CDR3 region: CSVRRAGGGEKLFF. The CDR3 DNA reads TGCAGCGTTCGAAGGGCGGGGGGTGGAGAAAAACTGTTTTTT.

V and J are TRBV5-6 and TRBJ2-2; D is ambiguous. The CDR3 sequence is 15 residues long. Germline CDR1 and CDR2: SGHDT and YYEEEE. Deletions cut 0 bases from V and 4 bases from J, with 10 bases between. CDR3 region: CASSLAISITGELFF. The CDR3, as DNA: TGTGCCAGCAGCTTGGCAATCTCCATCACCGGGGAGCTGTTTTTT.

This clone has a single count. This chain uses TRBV6-1 with TRBJ1-2, with 7 bases identical to TRBD1. CDR1 is MNHNS and CDR2 is SASEGT in the germline V gene. The CDR3 totals 16 residues. Trimming took 1 base from V and 0 from J; bases not matched to a gene: 5. This CDR3 is CASSEGTGTANYGYTF. The CDR3 DNA is TGTGCCAGCAGTGAAGGCACAGGGACAGCTAACTATGGCTACACCTTC.

The V and J genes are TRBV6-5 and TRBJ1-2; D call uncertain. V was shortened by 3 bases and J by 9 bases, with 8 bases between the two germline ends. Germline CDR1 reads MNHEY; CDR2 reads SVGAGI. The CDR3 has 11 amino acids. CDR3 nucleotide sequence: TGTGCCAGCAGTTATCAAGGCCGCTACACCTTC. Protein: CASSYQGRYTF.

This chain uses TRBV11-3 with TRBJ1-2, with D uncertain. This CDR3 has 14 amino acids. Trimming removed 5 bases from V and 3 bases from J, with 13 bases in between. Germline CDR1 is SGHNT and CDR2 is YENEEA. CDR3 nucleotide sequence: TGTGCCAGCAGCCCCCCGAGGGAGGACTATGGCTACACCTTC. It encodes CASSPPREDYGYTF.

This clone has only one observation. The V and J genes are TRBV5-4 and TRBJ1-2; D uncertain. The germline gives CDR1 SGHNT, CDR2 YYREEE (reference sequence). With 4 bases removed from V and 4 bases from J, the gap between germline ends came to 14 bases. The CDR3 is made up of 14 amino acids. The CDR3 region has the DNA TGTGCCAGCAGCCCGGACGGAGGGATCTATGGCTACACCTTC. The encoded protein is CASSPDGGIYGYTF.

The genes are TRBV25-1 and TRBJ1-2; 8 positions agree with TRBD1. With 6 bases clipped from V and 5 bases from J, the junction kept 14 bases outside the gene matches. This CDR3 spans 16 amino acids. Germline V gives CDR1 MGHDK, CDR2 SYGVNS. The CDR3 DNA is TGTGCCAGCAGCCCCCCGGGACAGGCGGATTATTATGGCTACACCTTC. Encoded protein: CASSPPGQADYYGYTF.

The rearrangement joins TRBV2 to TRBJ2-1, with D tentatively TRBD1 or TRBD2 (5 bases each). The CDR3 runs to 14 residues. Germline V gene lookup returns CDR1 SNHLY and CDR2 FYNNEI. V lost 6 bases to trimming and J lost 1 base, with 10 bases between them. CDR3 bases: TGTGCCAGCAGCAGGGACGGATCCTACAATGAGCAGTTCTTC. This sequence encodes CASSRDGSYNEQFF.

V and J are TRBV19 and TRBJ1-6, with D hard to call. V lost 4 bases and J lost 7, with 17 bases in between. The CDR3 totals 16 residues. CDR1 LNHDA and CDR2 SQIVND come from the germline V gene (reference sequence). CDR3 nucleotide sequence: TGTGCCAGTAGTACCCATCGATTGAGTGGCAATTCACCCCTCCACTTT. This translates into CASSTHRLSGNSPLHF.

This clone came up once. The rearrangement uses TRBV5-6 and TRBJ1-2; no firm D call. The CDR3 is made up of 16 amino acids. Germline CDR1 reads SGHDT; CDR2 reads YYEEEE. Trimming removed 4 bases at V and 4 bases at J, with 20 bases between. The CDR3 spells CASSPGPTGPVYGYTF. In DNA form, the CDR3 reads TGTGCCAGCAGCCCGGGTCCGACCGGTCCCGTCTATGGCTACACCTTC.

V and J are TRBV5-5 and TRBJ2-4; D is ambiguous. V lost 2 bases to trimming and J lost 13 bases, with 16 bases between them. This CDR3 comprises 13 residues. Germline CDR1 reads SGHKS; CDR2 reads YYEKEE (reference sequence). CDR3 coding DNA: TGTGCCAGCAGCTTAGAAAGTAGTCCGACGCAGTACTTC. Translated, it gives CASSLESSPTQYF.

This rearrangement joins TRBV6-6 to TRBJ2-2; 9 nucleotides line up with TRBD1. The length of the CDR3 is 16 residues. Losses at the gene ends were 5 bases for V and 0 bases for J; bases not matched to a gene: 4. Per germline, CDR1 MNHNY and CDR2 SVGAGI (reference sequence). The CDR3, as DNA: TGTGCCAGCAGTGTACGACAGGGGGCGAACACCGGGGAGCTGTTTTTT. Amino acids: CASSVRQGANTGELFF.

The rearrangement links TRBV7-9 to TRBJ2-2, with 11 bases identical to TRBD2. The CDR3 is 17 residues long. J was trimmed by 7 bases and V by 1 base; bases with no gene match: 8. Germline CDR1 SEHNR, CDR2 FQNEAQ (reference sequence). As DNA, the CDR3 is TGTGCCAGCAGCTTAGTAGCTACTAGCGGGGGAGTCGGGGAGCTGTTTTTT. It is translated as CASSLVATSGGVGELFF.

The chain links TRBV6-6 to TRBJ1-2; D is unresolved. This CDR3 is 14 amino acids long. Trimming removed 5 bases at V and 1 base at J, with 11 bases between. CDR1 is MNHNY, CDR2 SVGAGI, per germline (reference sequence). This CDR3 reads CASSRTADNYGYTF. The DNA for the CDR3 is TGTGCCAGCAGTCGCACGGCCGATAACTATGGCTACACCTTC.

The chain couples TRBV10-3 to TRBJ1-5, with a weak D call TRBD1 (6 bases). The ends were cut back, 1 base at V and 6 bases at J, with 13 bases in the middle. The CDR3 is made up of 15 amino acids. Germline loops: CDR1 ENHRY, CDR2 SYGVKD. The CDR3 DNA is TGTGCCATCAGTGAGTTGGACAGCGGGGGTCAGCCCCAGCATTTT. This sequence encodes CAISELDSGGQPQHF.

The CDR3 region has the DNA TGTGCCAGCAGTCACCCCCGCCTCCACTTT. It translates to CASSHPRLHF. The chain employs TRBV6-6 and TRBJ1-6, with no clear D. This CDR3 contains 10 residues. Between the trimmed V and J ends, which lost 5 bases and 15 bases, there was a span of 8 bases. CDR1 MNHNY and CDR2 SVGAGI come from the germline V gene (reference sequence).

This rearrangement joins TRBV5-1 to TRBJ2-6; no clear D gene. Germline V gene sequence: CDR1 SGHRS, CDR2 YFSETQ. Between the trimmed V and J ends, which lost 2 bases and 3 bases, there was a span of 12 bases. The CDR3 is 16 amino acids. The CDR3 is CASSLLQSSGANVLTF. CDR3 DNA: TGCGCCAGCAGCTTATTACAGTCTAGTGGGGCCAACGTCCTGACTTTC.

In this sample, this clone turned up a few times. The chain employs TRBV30 and TRBJ1-1; D gene ambiguous. Trimming cost V 0 bases and J 1 base, with 6 bases left between them. The CDR3 is 13 residues long. Per germline, CDR1 GTSNPN and CDR2 SVGIG (reference sequence). Here the CDR3 reads CAWSVSKNTEAFF. The CDR3 nucleotides are TGTGCCTGGAGTGTAAGTAAGAACACTGAAGCTTTCTTT.

This chain uses TRBV15 with TRBJ2-3; 9 nucleotides agree with TRBD2. The germline gives CDR1 LNHNV, CDR2 YYDKDF (reference sequence). CDR3 length: 15 amino acids. With V trimmed by 6 bases and J by 5 bases, 9 bases remained unmatched. The CDR3 sequence is CATSLAGLIQDTQYF. In DNA form, the CDR3 reads TGTGCCACCAGTCTAGCGGGATTGATTCAAGATACGCAGTATTTT.

The genes are TRBV6-1 and TRBJ2-1; maybe TRBD1 (6 bases). The CDR3 has 15 residues. Between the trimmed V and J ends, which lost 3 bases and 0 bases, there was a span of 9 bases. Germline V gives CDR1 MNHNS, CDR2 SASEGT. The CDR3 region is CASSDWTVSYNEQFF. The CDR3 nucleotides read TGTGCCAGCAGTGATTGGACAGTCTCCTACAATGAGCAGTTCTTC.

This sequence joins TRBV5-8 and TRBJ2-1, with 9 positions matching TRBD2. CDR1 and CDR2 (germline): SGHTS, YDEGEE. The CDR3 has 15 residues. Losses at the gene ends were 1 base for V and 9 bases for J; bases not matched to a gene: 8. DNA of the CDR3: TGTGCCAGCAGCTTGTACCCTAGCGGGAACCTTGAGCAGTTCTTC. Its translation is CASSLYPSGNLEQFF.

V usage is TRBV6-1 and J usage is TRBJ2-1, with 11 positions matching TRBD2. This CDR3 comprises 15 residues. Germline trimming cut 4 bases from V and 5 bases from J; bases unmatched to any gene: 4. From germline, CDR1 is MNHNS and CDR2 SASEGT. The CDR3 bases are TGTGCCAGCAGTGCCGGGACTAGCGGTAACAATGAGCAGTTCTTC. Translated, it gives CASSAGTSGNNEQFF.

V and J are TRBV6-5 and TRBJ2-5; 10 bases are shared with TRBD2. With 6 bases clipped from V and 5 bases from J, the junction kept 9 bases outside the gene matches. The CDR3 length is 15 residues. Germline V gives CDR1 MNHEY, CDR2 SVGAGI. The CDR3 DNA sequence: TGTGCCAGCAGATTTAGCGGGGGGAATTGGGAGACCCAGTACTTC. Protein: CASRFSGGNWETQYF.

The rearrangement joins TRBV6-6 to TRBJ1-1; the D is unclear. Germline-derived CDR1 and CDR2 are MNHNY and SVGAGI (reference sequence). The CDR3 is 11 amino acids. Trimming took off 6 bases at V and 4 bases at J, with 6 bases between the two ends. CDR3 nucleotides: TGTGCCAGCAGCCTAGTCACTGAAGCTTTCTTT. It codes for CASSLVTEAFF.

The chain uses TRBV18 and TRBJ2-7, with 9 bases identical to TRBD1. The germline CDR1 and CDR2 sequences are KGHSH and LQKENI. The CDR3 runs to 13 residues. V gave up 6 bases and J gave up 7 bases; unmatched junction bases: 7. CDR3 residues: CASSRDRVDEQYF. The CDR3 bases are TGTGCCAGCTCCAGGGACAGGGTGGATGAGCAGTACTTC.